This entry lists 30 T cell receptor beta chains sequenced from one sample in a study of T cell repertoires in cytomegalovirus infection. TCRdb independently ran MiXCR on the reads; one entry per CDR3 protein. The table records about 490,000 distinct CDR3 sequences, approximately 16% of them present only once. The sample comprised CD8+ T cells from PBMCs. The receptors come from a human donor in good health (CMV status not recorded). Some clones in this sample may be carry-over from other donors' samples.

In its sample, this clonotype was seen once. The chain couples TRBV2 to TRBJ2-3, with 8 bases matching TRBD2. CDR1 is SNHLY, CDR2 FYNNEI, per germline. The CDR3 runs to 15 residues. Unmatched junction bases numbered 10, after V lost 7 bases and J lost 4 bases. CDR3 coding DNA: TGTGCCAGCACGCCGGGACTAGAGGGGGCAGATACGCAGTATTTT. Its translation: CASTPGLEGADTQYF.

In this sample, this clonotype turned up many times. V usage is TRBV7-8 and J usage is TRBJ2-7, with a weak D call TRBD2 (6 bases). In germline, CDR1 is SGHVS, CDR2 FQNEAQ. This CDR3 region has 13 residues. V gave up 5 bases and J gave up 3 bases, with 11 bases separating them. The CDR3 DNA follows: TGTGCCAGCAGCCCTGGGACTCACTACGAGCAGTACTTC. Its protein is CASSPGTHYEQYF.

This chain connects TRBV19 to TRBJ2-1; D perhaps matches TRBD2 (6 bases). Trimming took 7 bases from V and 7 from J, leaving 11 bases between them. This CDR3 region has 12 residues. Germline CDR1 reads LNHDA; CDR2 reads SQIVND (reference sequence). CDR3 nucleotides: TGTGCCAGTATGAACAGCGGGAATGAGCAGTTCTTC. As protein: CASMNSGNEQFF.

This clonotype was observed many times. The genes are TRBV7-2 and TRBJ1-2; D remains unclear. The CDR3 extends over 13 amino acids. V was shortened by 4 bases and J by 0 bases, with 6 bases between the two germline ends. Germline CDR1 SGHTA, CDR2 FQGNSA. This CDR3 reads CASSSASNYGYTF. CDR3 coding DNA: TGTGCCAGCAGCTCTGCGTCTAACTATGGCTACACCTTC.

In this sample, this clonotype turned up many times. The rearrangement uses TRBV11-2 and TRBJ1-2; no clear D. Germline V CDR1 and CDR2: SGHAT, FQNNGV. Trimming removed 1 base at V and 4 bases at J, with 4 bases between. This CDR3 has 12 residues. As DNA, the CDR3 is TGTGCCAGCAGCTTAGCAGCCTATGGCTACACCTTC. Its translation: CASSLAAYGYTF.

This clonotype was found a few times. In nucleotides, the CDR3 is TGTGCTAGTGCTTCATGGGACAGAGCCTCCTACGAGCAGTACTTC. Protein sequence: CASASWDRASYEQYF. This rearrangement joins TRBV12-5 to TRBJ2-7; 7 nucleotides line up with TRBD1. The CDR3 runs 15 residues. V shed 7 bases, J shed 0 bases, and the junction held 9 bases outside the gene matches. Germline V gene data show CDR1 as LGHNT and CDR2 as FRNRAP. The full variable domain, completed using reference TRBV12-5 and TRBJ2-7, is DARVTQTPRHKVTEMGQEVTMRCQPILGHNTVFWYRQTMMQGLELLAYFRNRAPLDDSGMPKDRFSAEMPDATLATLKIQPSEPRDSAVYFCASASWDRASYEQYFGPGTRLTVT.

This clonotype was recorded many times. The CDR3 sequence: CASKPGPFSYEQYF. For the CDR3, the DNA is TGTGCCAGCAAGCCGGGACCCTTCTCCTACGAGCAGTACTTC. V usage is TRBV6-1 and J usage is TRBJ2-7; D might be TRBD1 or TRBD2, each matching 5 bases. This CDR3 has 14 amino acids. V lost 7 bases to trimming and J lost 0 bases, with 13 bases between them. CDR1 MNHNS and CDR2 SASEGT come from the germline V gene.

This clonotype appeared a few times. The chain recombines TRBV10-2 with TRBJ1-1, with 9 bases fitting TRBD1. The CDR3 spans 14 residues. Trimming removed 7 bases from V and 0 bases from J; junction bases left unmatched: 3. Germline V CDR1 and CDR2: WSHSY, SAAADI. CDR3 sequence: CASIGTGMNTEAFF. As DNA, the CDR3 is TGCGCCAGCATCGGGACAGGGATGAACACTGAAGCTTTCTTT.

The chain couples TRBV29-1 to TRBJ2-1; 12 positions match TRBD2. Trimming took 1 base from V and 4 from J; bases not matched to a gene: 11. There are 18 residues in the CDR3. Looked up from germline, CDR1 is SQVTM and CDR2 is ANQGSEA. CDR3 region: CSVEGLAGGREPYNEQFF. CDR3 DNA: TGCAGCGTTGAAGGGCTAGCGGGGGGGCGAGAGCCTTACAATGAGCAGTTCTTC.

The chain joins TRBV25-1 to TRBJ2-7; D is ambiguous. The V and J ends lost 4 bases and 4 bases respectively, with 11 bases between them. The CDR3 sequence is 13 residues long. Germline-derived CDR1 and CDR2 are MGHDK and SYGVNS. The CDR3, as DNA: TGTGCCAGCAGTGGGGGTAGTTTATACGAGCAGTACTTC. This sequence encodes CASSGGSLYEQYF.

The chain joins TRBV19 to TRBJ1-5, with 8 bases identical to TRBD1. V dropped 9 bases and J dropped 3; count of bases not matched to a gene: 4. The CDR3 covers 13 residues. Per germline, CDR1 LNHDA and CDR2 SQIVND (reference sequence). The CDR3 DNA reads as TGTGCCAGCAGGACAGGGTTCAATCAGCCCCAGCATTTT. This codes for CASRTGFNQPQHF.

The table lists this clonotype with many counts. CDR3: CASSTGTGRTVNTEAFF. In DNA form, the CDR3 reads TGTGCCAGCAGTACCGGGACAGGGAGAACGGTGAACACTGAAGCTTTCTTT. This chain connects TRBV12-3 or TRBV12-4 to TRBJ1-1; 9 nucleotides align to TRBD1. V lost 5 bases to trimming and J lost 0 bases; unmatched junction nucleotides: 10. This CDR3 has 17 residues.

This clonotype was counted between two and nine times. The CDR3 here is CASSTPLRDRRFYTQYF. In nucleotides, the CDR3 is TGTGCCAGCAGTACACCCCTAAGAGACAGGAGGTTCTATACGCAGTATTTT. This sequence joins TRBV6-5 and TRBJ2-3; a weak D match, TRBD1 (6 bases). Trimming shortened V by 5 bases and J by 7 bases, and 25 bases separated the two germline ends. CDR1 is MNHEY and CDR2 is SVGAGI in the germline V gene. The CDR3 consists of 17 residues.

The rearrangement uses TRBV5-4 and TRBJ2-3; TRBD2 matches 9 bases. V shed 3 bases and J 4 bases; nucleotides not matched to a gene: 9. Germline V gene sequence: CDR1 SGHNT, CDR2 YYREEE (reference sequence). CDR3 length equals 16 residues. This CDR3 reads CASSSLGTSLADTQYF. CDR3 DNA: TGTGCCAGCAGCTCCCTCGGGACTAGCTTGGCAGATACGCAGTATTTT. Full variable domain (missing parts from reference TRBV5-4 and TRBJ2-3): ETGVTQSPTHLIKTRGQQVTLRCSSQSGHNTVSWYQQALGQGPQFIFQYYREEENGRGNFPPRFSGLQFPNYSSELNVNALELDDSALYLCASSSLGTSLADTQYFGPGTRLTVL.

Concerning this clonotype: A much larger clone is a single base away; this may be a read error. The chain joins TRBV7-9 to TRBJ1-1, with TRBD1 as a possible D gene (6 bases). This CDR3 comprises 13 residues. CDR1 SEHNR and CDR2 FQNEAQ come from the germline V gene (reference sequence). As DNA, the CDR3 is TGTGCCAGCGCCCGGGATGGGGGCACTGATGCTTTCTTT. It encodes CASARDGGTDAFF.

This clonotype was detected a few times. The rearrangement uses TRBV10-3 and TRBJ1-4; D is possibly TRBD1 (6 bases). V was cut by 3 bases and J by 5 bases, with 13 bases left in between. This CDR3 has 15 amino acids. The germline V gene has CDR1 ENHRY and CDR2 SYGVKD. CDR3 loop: CAISESGRGNEKLFF. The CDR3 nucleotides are TGTGCCATCAGTGAATCGGGCAGGGGCAATGAAAAACTGTTTTTT.

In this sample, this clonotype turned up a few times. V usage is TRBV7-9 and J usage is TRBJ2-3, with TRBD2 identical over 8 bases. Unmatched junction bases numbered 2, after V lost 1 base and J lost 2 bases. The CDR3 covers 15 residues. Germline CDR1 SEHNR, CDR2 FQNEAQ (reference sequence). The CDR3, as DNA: TGTGCCAGCAGCTTAGTCGGGGGGGCCACAGATACGCAGTATTTT. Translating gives CASSLVGGATDTQYF.

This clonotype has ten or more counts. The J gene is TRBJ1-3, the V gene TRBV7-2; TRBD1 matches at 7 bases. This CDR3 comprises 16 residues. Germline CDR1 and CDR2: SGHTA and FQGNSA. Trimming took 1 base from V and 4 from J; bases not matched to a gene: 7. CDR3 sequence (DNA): TGTGCCAGCAGCTTAGTTTCAGGGGGGAGAGGAAACACCATATATTTT. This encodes CASSLVSGGRGNTIYF.

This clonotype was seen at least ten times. CDR3 residues: CASSGYTDTQYF. The CDR3 coding sequence is TGTGCCAGCAGTGGATACACAGATACGCAGTATTTT. The rearrangement joins TRBV12-3 or TRBV12-4 to TRBJ2-3; D gene unclear. With 5 bases removed from V and 2 bases from J, the gap between germline ends came to 5 bases. The CDR3 extends over 12 amino acids.

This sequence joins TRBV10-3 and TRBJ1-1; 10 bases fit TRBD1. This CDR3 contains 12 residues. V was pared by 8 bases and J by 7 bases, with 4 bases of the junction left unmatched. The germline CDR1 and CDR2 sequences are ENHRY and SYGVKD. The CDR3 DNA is TGTGCCATCGGGACAGGGGAATATGAAGCTTTCTTT. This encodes CAIGTGEYEAFF.

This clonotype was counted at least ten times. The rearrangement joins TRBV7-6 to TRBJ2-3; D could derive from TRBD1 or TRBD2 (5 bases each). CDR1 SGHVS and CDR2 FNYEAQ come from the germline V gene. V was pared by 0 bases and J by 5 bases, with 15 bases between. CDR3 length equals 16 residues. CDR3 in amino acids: CASSLAPGPRGDTQYF. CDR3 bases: TGTGCCAGCAGCTTAGCGCCGGGACCGCGCGGAGATACGCAGTATTTT. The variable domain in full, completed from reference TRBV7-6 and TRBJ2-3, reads GAGVSQSPRYKVTKRGQDVALRCDPISGHVSLYWYRQALGQGPEFLTYFNYEAQQDKSGLPNDRFSAERPEGSISTLTIQRTEQRDSAMYRCASSLAPGPRGDTQYFGPGTRLTVL.

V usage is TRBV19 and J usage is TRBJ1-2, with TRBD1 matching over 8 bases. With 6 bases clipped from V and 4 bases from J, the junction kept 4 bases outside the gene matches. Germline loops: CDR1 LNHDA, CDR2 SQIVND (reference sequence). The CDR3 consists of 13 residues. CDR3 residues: CASSPGQAYGYTF. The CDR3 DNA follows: TGTGCCAGTAGCCCGGGACAGGCCTATGGCTACACCTTC. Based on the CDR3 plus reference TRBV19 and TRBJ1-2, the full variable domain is DGGITQSPKYLFRKEGQNVTLSCEQNLNHDAMYWYRQDPGQGLRLIYYSQIVNDFQKGDIAEGYSVSREKKESFPLTVTSAQKNPTAFYLCASSPGQAYGYTFGSGTRLTVV.

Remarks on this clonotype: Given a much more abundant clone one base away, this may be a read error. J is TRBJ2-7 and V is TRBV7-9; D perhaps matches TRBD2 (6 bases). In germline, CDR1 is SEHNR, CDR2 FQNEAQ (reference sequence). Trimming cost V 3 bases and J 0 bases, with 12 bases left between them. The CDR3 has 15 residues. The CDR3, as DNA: TGTGCCAGCAGCTTCGCCCTCGGGAGCTCCTACGAGCAGTACTTC. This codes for CASSFALGSSYEQYF.

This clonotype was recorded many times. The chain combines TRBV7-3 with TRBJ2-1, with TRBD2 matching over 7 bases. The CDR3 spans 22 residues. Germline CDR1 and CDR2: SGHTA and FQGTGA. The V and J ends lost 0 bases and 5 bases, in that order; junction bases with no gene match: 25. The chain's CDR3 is CASSLTGVGGMTADPFNNEQFF. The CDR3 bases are TGTGCCAGCAGCTTAACGGGGGTGGGGGGGATGACCGCCGACCCCTTTAACAATGAGCAGTTCTTC.

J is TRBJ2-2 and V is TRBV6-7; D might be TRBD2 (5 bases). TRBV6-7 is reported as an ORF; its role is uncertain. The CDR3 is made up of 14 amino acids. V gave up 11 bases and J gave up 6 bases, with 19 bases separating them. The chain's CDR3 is CAPASGSVSGELFF. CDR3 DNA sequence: TGTGCCCCAGCGAGCGGTTCGGTCTCCGGGGAGCTGTTTTTT.

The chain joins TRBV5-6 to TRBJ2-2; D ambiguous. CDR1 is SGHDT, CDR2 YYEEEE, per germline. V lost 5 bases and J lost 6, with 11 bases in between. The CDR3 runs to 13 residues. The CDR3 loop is CASSQQRSGELFF. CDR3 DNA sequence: TGTGCCAGCAGTCAACAACGGTCCGGGGAGCTGTTTTTT. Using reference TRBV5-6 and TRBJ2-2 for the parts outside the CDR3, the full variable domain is DAGVTQSPTHLIKTRGQQVTLRCSPKSGHDTVSWYQQALGQGPQFIFQYYEEEERQRGNFPDRFSGHQFPNYSSELNVNALLLGDSALYLCASSQQRSGELFFGEGSRLTVL.

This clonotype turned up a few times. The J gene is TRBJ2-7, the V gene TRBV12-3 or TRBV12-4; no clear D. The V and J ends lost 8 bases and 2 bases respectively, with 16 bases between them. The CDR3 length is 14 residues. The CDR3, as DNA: TGTGCCAGCTCCTTATTTTATGGGGCCTACGAGCAGTACTTC. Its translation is CASSLFYGAYEQYF.

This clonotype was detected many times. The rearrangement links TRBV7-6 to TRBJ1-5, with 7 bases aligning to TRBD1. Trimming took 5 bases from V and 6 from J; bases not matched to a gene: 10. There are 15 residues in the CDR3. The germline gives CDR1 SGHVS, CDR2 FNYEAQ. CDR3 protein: CASSRQGGEGQPQHF. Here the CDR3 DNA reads TGTGCCAGCAGCCGACAGGGTGGAGAAGGTCAGCCCCAGCATTTT.

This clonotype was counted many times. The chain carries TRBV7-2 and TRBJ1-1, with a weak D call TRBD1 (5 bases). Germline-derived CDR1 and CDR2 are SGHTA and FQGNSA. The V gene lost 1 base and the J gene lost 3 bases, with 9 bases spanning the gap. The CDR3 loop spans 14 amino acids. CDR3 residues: CASSLEEGHTEAFF. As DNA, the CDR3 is TGTGCCAGCAGCTTAGAGGAGGGACACACTGAAGCTTTCTTT. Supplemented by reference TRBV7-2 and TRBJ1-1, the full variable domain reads GAGVSQSPSNKVTEKGKDVELRCDPISGHTALYWYRQSLGQGLEFLIYFQGNSAPDKSGLPSDRFSAERTGGSVSTLTIQRTQQEDSAVYLCASSLEEGHTEAFFGQGTRLTVV.

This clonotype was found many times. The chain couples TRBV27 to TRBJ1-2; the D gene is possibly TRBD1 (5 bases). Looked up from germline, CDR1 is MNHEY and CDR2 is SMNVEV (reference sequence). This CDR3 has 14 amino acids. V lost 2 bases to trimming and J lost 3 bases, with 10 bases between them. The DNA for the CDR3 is TGTGCCAGCAGTTTAAGGGGATTCGACTATGGCTACACCTTC. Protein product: CASSLRGFDYGYTF.